This T cell receptor beta chain originates from a study of OX40 agonist ivuxolimab in advanced cancers. Across the whole study: The patients received agonistic anti-OX40 (CD134) antibody ivuxolimab. General observations from the study: Low clonal expansion, among the lowest seen, marked partial responders at 0.1-3.0 mg/kg. On average, CD8+ T cells had more expanded clones than CD4+.

In regard to this clone: Antigen specificity is unknown. One end of the junction is discordant with germline, which a read error may explain.

The CDR3 runs 15 residues. CDR1 is SSHAT and CDR2 is FNYEAQ in the germline V gene (reference sequence). Drawing of blood for sampling happened at baseline, at cycle 4 day 1, and at cycle 7 day 1. Sequenced by immunoSEQ multiplex PCR; TCRdb stores in-frame clones only, minus some. The sample consists of 65,000 to 90,000 clones, around nine tenths of them appearing once. The material was CD4+ or CD8+ T cells sorted from blood, obtained in a trial of the OX40 agonist ivuxolimab. The chain links TRBV7-7 to TRBJ2-1; weak D call: TRBD2 (5 bases). The TCR was taken from an adult with an advanced solid tumor such as melanoma, head and neck, liver or kidney cancer. CDR3 sequence reads: CASSMGSGPYNEQFF. The CDR3 region has the DNA TGTGCTAGCAGTATGGGAAGCGGACCCTACAATGAGCAGTTCTTC.